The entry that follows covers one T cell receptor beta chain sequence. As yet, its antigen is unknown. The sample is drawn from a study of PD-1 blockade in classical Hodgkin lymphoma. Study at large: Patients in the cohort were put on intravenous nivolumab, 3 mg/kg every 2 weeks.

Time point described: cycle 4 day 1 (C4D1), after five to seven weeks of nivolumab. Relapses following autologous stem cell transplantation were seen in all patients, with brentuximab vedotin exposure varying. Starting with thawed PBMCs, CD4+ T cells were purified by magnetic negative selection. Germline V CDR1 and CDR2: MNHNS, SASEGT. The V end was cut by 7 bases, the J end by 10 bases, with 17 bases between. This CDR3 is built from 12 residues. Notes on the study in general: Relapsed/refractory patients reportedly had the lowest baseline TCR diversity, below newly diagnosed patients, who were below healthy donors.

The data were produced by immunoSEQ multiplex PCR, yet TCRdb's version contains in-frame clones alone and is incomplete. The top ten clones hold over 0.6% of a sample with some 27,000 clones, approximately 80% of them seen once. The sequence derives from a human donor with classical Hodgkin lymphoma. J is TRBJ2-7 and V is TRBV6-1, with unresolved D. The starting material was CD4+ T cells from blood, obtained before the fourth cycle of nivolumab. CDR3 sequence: CASNYETTSQYF. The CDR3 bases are TGTGCCAGCAACTACGAGACCACTTCTCAGTACTTC.